Shown below are 11 T cell receptor beta chains from a single sample sequenced in a study of CD8 T cells in ankylosing spondylitis. MiXCR, run by TCRdb on the 5' RACE reads, gives a single entry per CDR3 protein. The sample contains under 250,000 distinct CDR3 sequences, about 30% of which appear only once. The sequenced sample was blood, either unsorted or a sorted T cell fraction (not recorded which). Receptors originate from a male donor with ankylosing spondylitis or in good health (not recorded which).

This clonotype was seen a few times. The V call is TRBV12-3 or TRBV12-4, the J call TRBJ1-5, with 8 bases identical to TRBD1. Trimming cost V 5 bases and J 7 bases; bases outside gene matches: 4. The CDR3 is made up of 13 amino acids. CDR3 coding DNA: TGTGCCAGCAGTCAGGGGGCCCAACAGCCCCAGCATTTT. Its translation is CASSQGAQQPQHF.

V and J are TRBV4-2 and TRBJ2-1, with TRBD2 as a possible D gene (5 bases). Looked up from germline, CDR1 is LGHNA and CDR2 is YNFKEQ. Trimming took 0 bases from V and 12 from J, leaving 15 bases between them. The CDR3 totals 14 residues. Here the CDR3 DNA reads TGTGCCAGCAGCCAAGATACCGGGGTCTTGAGGCAGTTCTTC. Amino acid sequence: CASSQDTGVLRQFF.

Worth noting for this clonotype: This may be a read error: a much more frequent sequence differs by one nucleotide. The V gene is TRBV12-3 or TRBV12-4, the J gene TRBJ2-3; D gene ambiguous. This CDR3 spans 11 amino acids. The V end was cut by 6 bases, the J end by 2 bases, with 3 bases between. The CDR3 coding sequence is TGTGCCAGCAGCAACACAGATACGCAGTATTTT. Translating gives CASSNTDTQYF.

This clonotype was found a few times. For the CDR3, the DNA is TGTGCCAGCAGTTACTCGAAAGGGGGCAACGAGCAGTACTTC. Its translation is CASSYSKGGNEQYF. The chain joins TRBV6-5 to TRBJ2-7; 7 bases fit TRBD1. The ends lost 0 bases at V and 5 bases at J; junction bases unmatched: 4. The CDR3 sequence is 14 residues long. Germline assignment: CDR1 MNHEY and CDR2 SVGAGI.

The J gene is TRBJ1-6, the V gene TRBV7-2, with no clear D. This CDR3 has 12 amino acids. The V end was cut by 3 bases, the J end by 13 bases, with 10 bases between. In germline, CDR1 is SGHTA, CDR2 FQGNSA. CDR3 bases: TGTGCCAGCAGCTTCGCGGGGTTGCCCCTCCACTTT. Its translation is CASSFAGLPLHF.

The gene calls are TRBV5-1 and TRBJ2-5; 10 bases map to TRBD1. V shed 0 bases, J shed 3 bases, and the junction held 2 bases outside the gene matches. The CDR3 consists of 15 residues. Germline values: CDR1 SGHRS, CDR2 YFSETQ. CDR3: CASSLVGTGEETQYF. CDR3 DNA sequence: TGCGCCAGCAGCTTGGTTGGGACAGGGGAAGAGACCCAGTACTTC.

The chain carries TRBV29-1 and TRBJ1-2; 10 bases line up with TRBD1. V lost 1 base and J lost 8; bases outside the gene matches: 13. This CDR3 is 16 amino acids long. In germline, CDR1 is SQVTM, CDR2 ANQGSEA. The CDR3 loop reads CSVEGSGTGAPIGYTF. CDR3 sequence (DNA): TGCAGCGTTGAAGGGAGTGGGACAGGGGCTCCTATCGGCTACACCTTC.

The chain couples TRBV6-2 or TRBV6-3 to TRBJ1-3; tentatively, D is TRBD1 (5 bases). Germline V gene lookup returns CDR1 MNHEY and CDR2 SVGEGT. This CDR3 comprises 16 residues. The V end was cut by 5 bases, the J end by 0 bases, with 14 bases between. The CDR3: CASSPGPPPSGNTIYF. CDR3 DNA sequence: TGTGCCAGCAGTCCGGGACCACCACCCTCTGGAAACACCATATATTTT.

This clonotype was recorded many times. This chain connects TRBV25-1 to TRBJ2-1, with a tentative D call TRBD2 (6 bases). The CDR3 contains 14 residues. Germline-derived CDR1 and CDR2 are MGHDK and SYGVNS. V lost 8 bases to trimming and J lost 6 bases, with 17 bases between them. CDR3 in DNA: TGTGCCAGCTCCCCCGCGCGACTAGTCAATGAGCAGTTCTTC. Protein sequence: CASSPARLVNEQFF.

This clonotype was seen many times. The rearrangement joins TRBV12-3 or TRBV12-4 to TRBJ1-1; D possibly corresponds to TRBD1 (5 bases). This CDR3 region has 14 residues. V was cut by 3 bases and J by 4 bases, with 12 bases left in between. This chain's CDR3 is CASSLGVGSTEAFF. CDR3 bases: TGTGCCAGCAGTTTGGGGGTGGGTAGCACTGAAGCTTTCTTT.

This clonotype was detected only a few times. The chain couples TRBV5-4 to TRBJ2-3, with D possibly matching TRBD2 (5 bases). Germline V gene data show CDR1 as SGHNT and CDR2 as YYREEE (reference sequence). Trimming removed 2 bases at V and 1 base at J, with 8 bases between. The CDR3 runs 14 residues. CDR3 sequence: CASSFLGGTDTQYF. The CDR3 nucleotides are TGTGCCAGCAGCTTCCTCGGGGGCACAGATACGCAGTATTTT.